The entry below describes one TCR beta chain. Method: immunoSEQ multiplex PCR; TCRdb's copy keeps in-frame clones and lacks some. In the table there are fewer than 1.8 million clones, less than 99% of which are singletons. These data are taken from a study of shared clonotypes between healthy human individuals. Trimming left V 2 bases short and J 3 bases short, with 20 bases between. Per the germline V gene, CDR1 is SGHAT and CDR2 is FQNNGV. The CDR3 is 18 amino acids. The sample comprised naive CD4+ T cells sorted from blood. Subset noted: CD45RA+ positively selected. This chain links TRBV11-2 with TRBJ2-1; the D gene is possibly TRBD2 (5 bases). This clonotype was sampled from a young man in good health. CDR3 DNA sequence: TGTGCCAGCAGCTTACGAGCGGACGGCACGGGGTACTACAATGAGCAGTTCTTC. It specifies CASSLRADGTGYYNEQFF.